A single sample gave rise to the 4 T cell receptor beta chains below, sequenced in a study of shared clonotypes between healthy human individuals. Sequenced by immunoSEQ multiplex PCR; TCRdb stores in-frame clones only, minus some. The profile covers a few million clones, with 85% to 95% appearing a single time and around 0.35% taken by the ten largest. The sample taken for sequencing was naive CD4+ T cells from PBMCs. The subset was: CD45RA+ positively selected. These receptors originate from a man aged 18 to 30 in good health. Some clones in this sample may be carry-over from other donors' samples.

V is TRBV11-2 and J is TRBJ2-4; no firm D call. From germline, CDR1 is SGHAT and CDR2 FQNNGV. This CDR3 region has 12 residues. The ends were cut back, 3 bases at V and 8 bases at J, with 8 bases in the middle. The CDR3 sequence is CASSFAGDIQYF. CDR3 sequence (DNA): TGTGCCAGCAGCTTTGCAGGTGACATTCAGTACTTC.

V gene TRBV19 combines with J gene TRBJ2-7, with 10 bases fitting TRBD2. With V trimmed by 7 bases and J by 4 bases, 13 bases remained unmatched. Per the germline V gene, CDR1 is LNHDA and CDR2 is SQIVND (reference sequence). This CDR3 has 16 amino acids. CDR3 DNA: TGTGCCAGTATGGGGGTCCGCTCTAGCGGGGGATACGAGCAGTACTTC. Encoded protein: CASMGVRSSGGYEQYF.

The CDR3 region is CSGSRKAEAFF. CDR3 in DNA: TGCAGCGGATCTAGGAAGGCTGAAGCTTTCTTT. V is TRBV29-1 and J is TRBJ1-1; no firm D call. The CDR3 covers 11 residues. From germline, CDR1 is SQVTM and CDR2 ANQGSEA. With 7 bases removed from V and 6 bases from J, the gap between germline ends came to 12 bases.

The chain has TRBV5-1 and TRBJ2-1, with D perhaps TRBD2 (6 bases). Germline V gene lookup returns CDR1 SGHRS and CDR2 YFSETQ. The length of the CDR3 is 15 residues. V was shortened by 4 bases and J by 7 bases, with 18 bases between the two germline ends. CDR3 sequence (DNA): TGCGCCAGCAGCCCCATAGCGGTGATGGGGAATGAGCAGTTCTTC. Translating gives CASSPIAVMGNEQFF.